This entry lists 32 T cell receptor beta chains sequenced from one sample in a study of cytomegalovirus exposure and HLA in healthy donors. The PCR was carried out with 60 Vbeta primers and 13 Jbeta primers. Profiling relied on immunoSEQ multiplex PCR, and the TCRdb table lists in-frame clones only, not all of them. The table shows about 140,000 clones, with 66% occurring only once. The sequencing sample was made of PBMCs. The receptors come from a human donor in good health.

This clone has only a few counts. The rearrangement links TRBV4-1 to TRBJ2-7, with D unresolved. The CDR3 extends over 12 amino acids. V gave up 3 bases and J gave up 6 bases, with 9 bases separating them. The germline V gene has CDR1 MGHRA and CDR2 YSYEKL. CDR3 in DNA: TGCGCCAGCAGCCACGCCTACGGCGAGCAGTACTTC. Protein: CASSHAYGEQYF.

In this sample, this clone turned up a few times. The chain uses TRBV18 and TRBJ2-1; D unclear. V lost 0 bases, J lost 0 bases, and 6 bases lay in between. This CDR3 contains 15 residues. The germline CDR1 and CDR2 sequences are KGHSH and LQKENI. This chain's CDR3 is CASSPPRSSYNEQFF. CDR3 sequence (DNA): TGTGCCAGCTCACCACCCCGGAGCTCCTACAATGAGCAGTTCTTC. Supplemented by reference TRBV18 and TRBJ2-1, the full variable domain reads NAGVMQNPRHLVRRRGQEARLRCSPMKGHSHVYWYRQLPEEGLKFMVYLQKENIIDESGMPKERFSAEFPKEGPSILRIQQVVRGDSAAYFCASSPPRSSYNEQFFGPGTRLTVL.

The V and J genes are TRBV5-6 and TRBJ2-6, with a possible D match to TRBD1 (5 bases). Trimming removed 0 bases at V and 2 bases at J, with 12 bases between. CDR3 length: 17 residues. Germline CDR1 and CDR2: SGHDT and YYEEEE. The CDR3 nucleotides read TGTGCCAGCAGCTTGGCCGCGACAGATCCTGGGGCCAACGTCCTGACTTTC. It specifies CASSLAATDPGANVLTF. Combining the CDR3 with reference TRBV5-6 and TRBJ2-6 gives the whole variable domain DAGVTQSPTHLIKTRGQQVTLRCSPKSGHDTVSWYQQALGQGPQFIFQYYEEEERQRGNFPDRFSGHQFPNYSSELNVNALLLGDSALYLCASSLAATDPGANVLTFGAGSRLTVL.

The chain employs TRBV11-1 and TRBJ2-7; D is possibly TRBD2 (5 bases). The V gene lost 1 base and the J gene lost 6 bases, with 10 bases spanning the gap. This CDR3 has 13 residues. CDR1 SGHAT and CDR2 FQDESV come from the germline V gene (reference sequence). CDR3 in DNA: TGTGCCAGCAGCTTAGTGGACGGGATCGAGCAGTACTTC. Its translation is CASSLVDGIEQYF.

The V call is TRBV5-1, the J call TRBJ2-7; 8 nucleotides match TRBD1. CDR1 is SGHRS, CDR2 YFSETQ, per germline. The CDR3 has 15 amino acids. Trimming took 3 bases from V and 4 from J; bases not matched to a gene: 9. CDR3 sequence (DNA): TGCGCCAGCAGCTCAACTGACAGGGGATATTACGAGCAGTACTTC. It translates to CASSSTDRGYYEQYF.

The table lists this clone with a few counts. The chain combines TRBV19 with TRBJ2-1; the match to TRBD2 covers 11 bases. Germline V gene lookup returns CDR1 LNHDA and CDR2 SQIVND (reference sequence). The CDR3 sequence is 14 residues long. The V segment lost 8 bases and the J segment 7 bases; nucleotides outside the gene matches: 7. The DNA for the CDR3 is TGTGCCAGTTCGACTAGCGGGGTGTGGAATGAGCAGTTCTTC. Protein: CASSTSGVWNEQFF.

This chain links TRBV7-9 with TRBJ1-1, with D uncertain. From germline, CDR1 is SEHNR and CDR2 FQNEAQ (reference sequence). With 5 bases removed from V and 1 base from J, the gap between germline ends came to 11 bases. This CDR3 is 14 amino acids long. CDR3 in DNA: TGTGCCAGCAGCCCGCCCAACTCGAACACTGAAGCTTTCTTT. Its protein is CASSPPNSNTEAFF.

This sequence joins TRBV19 and TRBJ1-6; unclear D gene. Germline V CDR1 and CDR2: LNHDA, SQIVND (reference sequence). Trimming removed 4 bases at V and 5 bases at J, with 6 bases between. CDR3 length: 13 amino acids. The CDR3 spells CASSTPDNSPLHF. CDR3 DNA sequence: TGTGCCAGTAGTACACCGGATAATTCACCCCTCCACTTT.

The rearrangement joins TRBV9 to TRBJ2-7; no clear D. The CDR3 has 17 amino acids. CDR1 is SGDLS, CDR2 YYNGEE, per germline. Trimming pared 4 bases from V and 3 bases from J, leaving 23 bases between. CDR3 in DNA: TGTGCCAGCAGCCCAACAACCGGCAGCTCGACAATCTACGAGCAGTACTTC. Its protein is CASSPTTGSSTIYEQYF.

The chain joins TRBV18 to TRBJ1-2; 10 positions match TRBD1. In germline, CDR1 is KGHSH, CDR2 LQKENI. The V and J ends lost 3 bases and 7 bases, in that order; junction bases with no gene match: 17. The CDR3 spans 18 residues. CDR3 amino acids: CASSPRTGGVNLASGYTF. Written as DNA, the CDR3 is TGTGCCAGCTCACCGAGGACAGGGGGGGTAAACCTCGCCAGTGGCTACACCTTC.

The V and J genes are TRBV15 and TRBJ1-1; D might be TRBD1 (5 bases). The length of the CDR3 is 19 residues. Germline values: CDR1 LNHNV, CDR2 YYDKDF (reference sequence). Trimming removed 0 bases at V and 1 base at J, with 21 bases between. This chain's CDR3 is CATSRDKTDSRLKNTEAFF. DNA of the CDR3: TGTGCCACCAGCAGAGATAAAACCGACAGTAGACTTAAGAACACTGAAGCTTTCTTT.

The chain has TRBV2 and TRBJ2-5; 10 nucleotides match TRBD1. V was pared by 10 bases and J by 5 bases, with 7 bases of the junction left unmatched. Germline CDR1 is SNHLY and CDR2 is FYNNEI. The CDR3 consists of 13 residues. The CDR3 DNA sequence: TGTGCCACGATTAGGACAGGGGGTGAGACCCAGTACTTC. This codes for CATIRTGGETQYF.

The V gene is TRBV15, the J gene TRBJ1-5, with D tentatively TRBD1 (6 bases). The CDR3 totals 15 residues. Germline V lookup: CDR1 LNHNV, CDR2 YYDKDF (reference sequence). V was pared by 5 bases and J by 4 bases, with 15 bases between. CDR3 protein: CATSDTDSPNQPQHF. In nucleotides, the CDR3 is TGTGCCACCAGCGATACGGACAGTCCAAATCAGCCCCAGCATTTT.

This chain links TRBV28 with TRBJ1-2, with 7 bases identical to TRBD1. The germline gives CDR1 MDHEN, CDR2 SYDVKM. V lost 6 bases and J lost 0; bases outside the gene matches: 13. This CDR3 spans 17 amino acids. The CDR3 DNA sequence: TGTGCCAGCAGCCTTCTTTACAGGGGCCTCTCTAACTATGGCTACACCTTC. This gives the protein CASSLLYRGLSNYGYTF.

V and J are TRBV28 and TRBJ2-7; 7 bases line up with TRBD2. The CDR3 sequence is 17 residues long. CDR1 is MDHEN and CDR2 is SYDVKM in the germline V gene. V shed 3 bases and J 3 bases; nucleotides not matched to a gene: 14. CDR3 DNA: TGTGCCAGCAGTTTTATACGCCGGAGCGGGGATGGCTACGAGCAGTACTTC. Translation gives CASSFIRRSGDGYEQYF.

The chain has TRBV7-2 and TRBJ1-5; D might be TRBD1 (6 bases). The V end was cut by 5 bases, the J end by 5 bases, with 10 bases between. This CDR3 has 13 residues. In germline, CDR1 is SGHTA, CDR2 FQGNSA. Here the CDR3 reads CASSAQGHQPQHF. DNA of the CDR3: TGTGCCAGCAGCGCCCAGGGGCATCAGCCCCAGCATTTT.

The chain recombines TRBV21-1 with TRBJ2-7; TRBD2, as called in the table, went unchecked against the DNA. TRBV21-1 is described as a pseudogene. The CDR3 extends over 17 amino acids. This CDR3 is CASSKAQSGKAPYEQYF. In DNA form, the CDR3 reads TGTGCCAGCAGCAAAGCACAGAGCGGGAAGGCCCCTTACGAGCAGTACTTC.

The rearrangement links TRBV4-1 to TRBJ2-5; possible D gene TRBD2, 6 bases. V lost 2 bases and J lost 10, with 17 bases in between. CDR1 is MGHRA and CDR2 is YSYEKL in the germline V gene. The CDR3 extends over 14 amino acids. The CDR3 nucleotides read TGCGCCAGCAGCCAAACTGTCCCGGAGGGATTCCAGTACTTC. Translation: CASSQTVPEGFQYF.

V gene TRBV7-3 combines with J gene TRBJ2-7, with 8 positions matching TRBD1. V was clipped by 2 bases and J by 7 bases; unmatched bases: 4. Germline V lookup: CDR1 SGHTA, CDR2 FQGTGA. This CDR3 comprises 13 residues. Written as DNA, the CDR3 is TGTGCCAGCAGCTTAGGGACAGGCGAGGAGCAGTACTTC. It yields the protein CASSLGTGEEQYF. The entire variable domain, with the rest obtained from reference TRBV7-3 and TRBJ2-7, is as follows: GAGVSQTPSNKVTEKGKYVELRCDPISGHTALYWYRQSLGQGPEFLIYFQGTGAADDSGLPNDRFFAVRPEGSVSTLKIQRTERGDSAVYLCASSLGTGEEQYFGPGTRLTVT.

This chain joins TRBV10-3 and TRBJ2-5; 10 bases agree with TRBD1. Germline assignment: CDR1 ENHRY and CDR2 SYGVKD. The CDR3 loop spans 15 amino acids. J was trimmed by 5 bases and V by 10 bases; bases with no gene match: 13. The CDR3 coding sequence is TGTGCCACCTCTTACCGGGACAGGGGAGGGGAGACCCAGTACTTC. This sequence encodes CATSYRDRGGETQYF.

This clone was seen only a few times. The chain recombines TRBV19 with TRBJ2-2; a weak D match, TRBD1 (6 bases). Germline lookup yields CDR1 LNHDA and CDR2 SQIVND (reference sequence). V gave up 4 bases and J gave up 2 bases, with 11 bases separating them. The CDR3 has 15 residues. The CDR3 loop is CASSSRTANTGELFF. CDR3 coding DNA: TGTGCCAGTAGTAGCCGGACAGCAAACACCGGGGAGCTGTTTTTT.

On this clone itself: In the same sample, other DNA sequences code for this CDR3. This chain joins TRBV5-1 and TRBJ2-2; D gene ambiguous. Germline lookup yields CDR1 SGHRS and CDR2 YFSETQ. Trimming removed 0 bases at V and 4 bases at J, with 10 bases between. This CDR3 is built from 15 residues. This CDR3 is CASSLGSYSTGELFF. CDR3 DNA sequence: TGCGCCAGCAGCTTGGGCAGTTACAGCACCGGGGAGCTGTTTTTT. The full variable domain, completed using reference TRBV5-1 and TRBJ2-2, is KAGVTQTPRYLIKTRGQQVTLSCSPISGHRSVSWYQQTPGQGLQFLFEYFSETQRNKGNFPGRFSGRQFSNSRSEMNVSTLELGDSALYLCASSLGSYSTGELFFGEGSRLTVL.

The chain couples TRBV29-1 to TRBJ2-3; 7 bases align to TRBD2. The germline CDR1 and CDR2 sequences are SQVTM and ANQGSEA. J was trimmed by 5 bases and V by 3 bases; bases with no gene match: 14. The CDR3 consists of 16 residues. DNA for the CDR3: TGCAGCGTTGATATGCTAGCGGCCCGCGGTGGAGATACGCAGTATTTT. As protein: CSVDMLAARGGDTQYF.

This clone was seen a single time. V usage is TRBV6-6 and J usage is TRBJ1-1; D may be TRBD1 (5 bases). Germline values: CDR1 MNHNY, CDR2 SVGAGI (reference sequence). The CDR3 is 12 amino acids. V lost 5 bases and J 8 bases, leaving 12 bases between the germline ends. The CDR3, as DNA: TGTGCCAGCAGTCGGGGGACGACAGAAGCTTTCTTT. Translated, it gives CASSRGTTEAFF.

This sequence joins TRBV4-3 and TRBJ2-7; 10 bases agree with TRBD1. The V gene's germline CDR1 is LGHNA and CDR2 YSLEER. The J segment lost 6 bases and the V segment lost 2 bases, leaving 4 bases of the junction unmatched. This CDR3 spans 14 amino acids. The CDR3 coding sequence is TGCGCCAGCAGCCAAATAGGGGACAGGGGCGAGCAGTACTTC. Translating it yields CASSQIGDRGEQYF.

This clone appeared a single time. The chain couples TRBV19 to TRBJ2-2; 13 bases match TRBD2. CDR1 is LNHDA, CDR2 SQIVND, per germline (reference sequence). J gave up 5 bases and V 10 bases, and 16 bases lay outside the gene matches. The CDR3 is 18 amino acids. The CDR3 DNA follows: TGTGCCACCTCACGCGACGGACTAGCGGGAGTGATGACCGGGGAGCTGTTTTTT. It codes for CATSRDGLAGVMTGELFF.

V gene TRBV28 combines with J gene TRBJ2-7; D possibly corresponds to TRBD1 (5 bases). Germline CDR1 MDHEN, CDR2 SYDVKM. The CDR3 has 11 residues. Trimming pared 9 bases from V and 3 bases from J, leaving 9 bases between. CDR3 loop: CARRQSYEQYF. CDR3 nucleotides: TGTGCCAGGCGACAGAGCTACGAGCAGTACTTC.

The chain has TRBV9 and TRBJ1-1, with 7 positions matching TRBD1. The junction had 10 bases not matched to a gene; V was cut back by 0 bases and J by 5 bases. There are 16 residues in the CDR3. In germline, CDR1 is SGDLS, CDR2 YYNGEE. The CDR3 DNA follows: TGTGCCAGCAGCGTAGGCCCCCTGACAGGGATGACTGAAGCTTTCTTT. This codes for CASSVGPLTGMTEAFF.

The rearrangement uses TRBV27 and TRBJ1-2, with 10 bases matching TRBD1. Germline-derived CDR1 and CDR2 are MNHEY and SMNVEV (reference sequence). This CDR3 comprises 14 residues. V shed 5 bases and J 9 bases; nucleotides not matched to a gene: 9. This chain's CDR3 is CASSKSTGGASYTF. The CDR3 DNA reads TGTGCCAGCAGTAAATCGACAGGGGGCGCGAGCTACACCTTC.

V and J are TRBV5-1 and TRBJ2-2, with D perhaps matching TRBD2 (5 bases). Germline V CDR1 and CDR2: SGHRS, YFSETQ. The V and J ends lost 6 bases and 6 bases respectively, with 18 bases between them. The CDR3 is 15 residues long. The chain's CDR3 is CASTTRVERPGELFF. The CDR3 nucleotides are TGCGCCAGCACCACTAGGGTAGAACGTCCCGGGGAGCTGTTTTTT.

The chain has TRBV6-5 and TRBJ1-5; D perhaps matches TRBD1 (5 bases). The CDR3 loop spans 13 amino acids. V lost 5 bases and J lost 4, with 9 bases in between. Germline CDR1 is MNHEY and CDR2 is SVGAGI. The CDR3 spells CASSRYRNQPQHF. The DNA of the CDR3 is TGTGCCAGCAGTCGATACAGGAATCAGCCCCAGCATTTT.

The gene calls are TRBV6-6 and TRBJ2-1; 13 bases are shared with TRBD2. With 9 bases clipped from V and 10 bases from J, the junction kept 15 bases outside the gene matches. The CDR3 extends over 16 amino acids. Germline CDR1 and CDR2: MNHNY and SVGAGI (reference sequence). The CDR3 spells CASKRTSGRLLYEQFF. The CDR3 bases are TGTGCCAGTAAAAGGACTAGCGGGAGATTATTGTACGAGCAGTTCTTC.